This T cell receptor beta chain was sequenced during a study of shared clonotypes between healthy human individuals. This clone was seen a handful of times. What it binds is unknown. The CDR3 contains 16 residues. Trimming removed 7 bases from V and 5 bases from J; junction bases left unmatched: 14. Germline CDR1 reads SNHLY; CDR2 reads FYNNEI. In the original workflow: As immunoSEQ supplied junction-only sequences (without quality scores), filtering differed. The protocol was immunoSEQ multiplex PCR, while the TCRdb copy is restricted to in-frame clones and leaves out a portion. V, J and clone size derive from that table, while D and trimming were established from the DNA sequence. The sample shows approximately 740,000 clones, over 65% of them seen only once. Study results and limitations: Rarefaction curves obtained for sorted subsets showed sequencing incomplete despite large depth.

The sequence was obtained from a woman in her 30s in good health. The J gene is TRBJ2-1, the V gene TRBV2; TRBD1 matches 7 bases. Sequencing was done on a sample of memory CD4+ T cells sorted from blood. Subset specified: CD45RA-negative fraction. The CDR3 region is CASKANWGTVDNEQFF. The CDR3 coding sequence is TGTGCCAGCAAAGCCAACTGGGGGACAGTGGACAATGAGCAGTTCTTC.